This TCR beta chain was identified in a study of T-cell reconstitution after alpha-beta-depleted transplantation in children. General study findings and limits: It was surviving recipient T cells and thymic progenitors that gave some patients high TCRbeta diversity at day 60.

The CDR3 contains 17 residues. V trimming: 5 bases; J trimming: 3 bases; junction bases outside the gene matches: 11. A note on this clonotype: Its specificity is not known.

Unique molecular identifiers were incorporated into the prepared TCRbeta library. One entry per CDR3 protein results from TCRdb running MiXCR on the PCR reads. Counted here are a few hundred thousand distinct CDR3 sequences, roughly a quarter occurring once; the ten biggest clones make up just over 35%. Sequences were derived from PBMCs, sampled before TCRalphabeta/CD19-depleted stem cell transplant. The chain uses TRBV12-3 or TRBV12-4 and TRBJ1-5; TRBD1 matches at 9 bases. The clonotype originates from a boy under three years old with Wiskott-Aldrich syndrome, due to receive a stem cell transplant. The CDR3 loop reads CASSAYSGTGINQPQHF. For the CDR3, the DNA is TGTGCCAGCAGTGCCTACTCCGGGACAGGGATCAATCAGCCCCAGCATTTT.